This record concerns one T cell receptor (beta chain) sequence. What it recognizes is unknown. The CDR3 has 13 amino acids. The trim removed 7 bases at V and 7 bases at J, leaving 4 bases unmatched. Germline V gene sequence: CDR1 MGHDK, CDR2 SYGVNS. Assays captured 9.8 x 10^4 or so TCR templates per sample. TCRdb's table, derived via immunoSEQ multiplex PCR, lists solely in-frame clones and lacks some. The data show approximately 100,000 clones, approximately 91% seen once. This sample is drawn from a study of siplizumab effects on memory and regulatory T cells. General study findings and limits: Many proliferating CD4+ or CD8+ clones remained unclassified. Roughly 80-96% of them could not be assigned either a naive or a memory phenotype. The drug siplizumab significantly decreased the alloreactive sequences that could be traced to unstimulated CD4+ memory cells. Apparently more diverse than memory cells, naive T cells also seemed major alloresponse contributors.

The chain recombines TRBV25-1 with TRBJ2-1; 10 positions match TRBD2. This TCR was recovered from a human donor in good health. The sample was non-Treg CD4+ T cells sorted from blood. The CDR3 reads CASTTSGVNEQFF. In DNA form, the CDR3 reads TGTGCCAGCACCACTAGCGGGGTAAATGAGCAGTTCTTC.